The TCR beta chain described here comes from a study of T cell changes during pregnancy in multiple sclerosis. Libraries were prepared by immunoSEQ multiplex PCR; TCRdb keeps only in-frame clonotypes and omits some of them. The sample consists of some 55,000 clones, about nine tenths of them appearing once. The sample here was peripheral blood, taken after pregnancy. The TCR originated in a female donor in good health, enrolled as a control in a pregnancy study.

In DNA form, the CDR3 reads TGTGCCAGCAGCACGGGACTAGCGGGGGGCTACGAGCAGTACTTC. Its protein product is CASSTGLAGGYEQYF. The V and J genes are TRBV11-2 and TRBJ2-7; TRBD2 matches at 15 bases. Germline loops: CDR1 SGHAT, CDR2 FQNNGV. CDR3 length: 15 amino acids. V shed 5 bases and J 3 bases; nucleotides not matched to a gene: 2.